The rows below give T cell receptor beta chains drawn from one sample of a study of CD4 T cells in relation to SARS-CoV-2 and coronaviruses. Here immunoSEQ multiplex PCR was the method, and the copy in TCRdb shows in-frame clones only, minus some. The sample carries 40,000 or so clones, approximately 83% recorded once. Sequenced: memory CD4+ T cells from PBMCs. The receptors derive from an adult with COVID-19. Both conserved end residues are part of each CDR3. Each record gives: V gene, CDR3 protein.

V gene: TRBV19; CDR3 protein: CASQGRNSGNTIYF
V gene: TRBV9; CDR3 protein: CASSPQTESGNTIYF
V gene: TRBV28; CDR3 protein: CASSSLYGELFF
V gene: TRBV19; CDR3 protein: CAGGDRNTGELFF
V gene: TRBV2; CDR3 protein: CASSSRQSNQPQHF
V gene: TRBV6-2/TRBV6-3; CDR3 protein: CASSYQGQPQHF
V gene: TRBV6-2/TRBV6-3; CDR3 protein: CASSYSRYTNYGYTF
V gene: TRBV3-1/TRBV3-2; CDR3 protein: CASSQTGQGPGYTF
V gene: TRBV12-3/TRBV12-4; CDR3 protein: CASSWKRFNEQFF
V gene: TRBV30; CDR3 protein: CAWYDEKLFF
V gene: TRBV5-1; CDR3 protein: CASRTGTRVIASYNEQFF
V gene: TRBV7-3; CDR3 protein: CASSPLAGTDTQYF
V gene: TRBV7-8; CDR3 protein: CASSRVAAQETQYF
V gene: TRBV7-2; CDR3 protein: CASSNTVSAYEQYF
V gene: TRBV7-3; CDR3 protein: CASSLLGGTTYNEQFF
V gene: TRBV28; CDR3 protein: CASSLEGLIYEQYF
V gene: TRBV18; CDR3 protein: CASSPQAGATDTQYF
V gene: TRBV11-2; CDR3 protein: CASSLDLRGTEAFF
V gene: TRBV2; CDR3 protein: CASSGDGPYGYTF
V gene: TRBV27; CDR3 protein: CASSPQRPGTGLNNEQFF
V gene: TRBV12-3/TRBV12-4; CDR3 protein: CASSYHRDTEAFF
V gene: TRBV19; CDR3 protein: CASSTRQGERYEQYF
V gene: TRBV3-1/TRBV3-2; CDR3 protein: CASSQAGEGYTF
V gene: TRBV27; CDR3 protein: CASSFWGTGEQYF
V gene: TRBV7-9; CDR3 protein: CASSFRTPDTQYF
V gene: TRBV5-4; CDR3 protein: CASSLKVSGSDEQYF
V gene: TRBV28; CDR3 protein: CASSPSRGGHTIYNEQFF
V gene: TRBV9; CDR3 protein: CASSVDPSQTQYF
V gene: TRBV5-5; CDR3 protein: CASSSGGTGKKPQHF
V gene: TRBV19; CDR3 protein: CASSILVYSNQPQHF
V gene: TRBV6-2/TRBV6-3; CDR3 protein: CASNPSGDYYEQYF
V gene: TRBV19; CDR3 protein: CATSRQGGEKLFF
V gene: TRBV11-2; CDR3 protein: CASSSVRDRDVNGYTF
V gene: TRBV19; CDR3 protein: CASTTPARTNTEAFF
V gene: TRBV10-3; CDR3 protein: CAISRAAKDSSGELFF
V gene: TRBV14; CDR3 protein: CASSQGALEPTRDKNIQYF
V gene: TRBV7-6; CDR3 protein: CASSLAGENYEQYF
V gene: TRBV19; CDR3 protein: CASRVPSTDTQYF
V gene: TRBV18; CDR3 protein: CASSPPGGRRGEQFF
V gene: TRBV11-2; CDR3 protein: CASSLDQGVEQFF
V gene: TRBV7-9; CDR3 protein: CASSHSYEQYF